This T cell receptor (beta chain) appears in the sequencing data of a study of T cells in Graves' hyperthyroidism and ophthalmopathy (dated by TCRdb to between 2017 and 2020). Regarding the study in general: Peripheral blood samples were taken at the time of initial diagnosis, prior to any treatment. The 75 to 100 discovery patients were divided at random into training and test sets in a 7:3 ratio. TCR V-J signatures able to tell the groups apart were searched for in a discovery cohort of 100 patients, of whom over 40 had Graves' ophthalmopathy and more than 55 had stable Graves' hyperthyroidism. Whether ophthalmopathy could be predicted prospectively was tested in an independent validation cohort made up of 18 to 20 hyperthyroidism patients plus 17 patients who later progressed to ophthalmopathy. After blood sampling, hyperthyroidism patients were treated with methimazole at a starting dose of 30 mg daily, and ophthalmopathy patients were treated with high-dose intravenous methylprednisolone. Thyroid tissue and blood T-cell repertoires from six or seven Graves' hyperthyroidism patients were also compared in the study. The paper reports TCR Vbeta CDR3 sequencing of some 140 peripheral blood samples: some 41 ophthalmopathy, 70 to 85 hyperthyroidism and about 17 progressor patients. What the work shows at the level of the full study, not this receptor alone: Sample size was not statistically predetermined, and investigators were not blinded to group allocation. In validation, the model predicted progression to ophthalmopathy with around 71% sensitivity and about 72% specificity, a median of approximately 6.5 months before onset. A model built on a 13 V-J signature distinguished ophthalmopathy from stable hyperthyroidism, reaching 85% to 90% sensitivity and 81.08% specificity in cross-validation and 80%/75% in testing. Most expanded thyroid clonotypes (frequency above 0.001) were also found in blood, which suggests that blood repertoires may mirror thyroid immune responses.

A patient counted as having stable Graves' hyperthyroidism if no progression to ophthalmopathy occurred over 18 months of follow-up. Hyperthyroidism patients were newly diagnosed, had a disease duration of under 2 months, and were aged 18 to 65 years. Any patient with an uncontrolled infection, another autoimmune disease, pregnancy or lactation was excluded. Diagnoses were based on clinical symptoms, serum thyroxine and TRAb, thyroid ultrasound and orbital computed tomography. PBMCs were separated from under 12 ml of fresh peripheral blood using Ficoll-Paque density gradient centrifugation. Total RNA was extracted using Trizol reagent, and RNA quality was assessed on an Agilent 2100 Bioanalyzer. There are many counts of this clonotype. It lacks a known antigen. Per-base qualities were not stored, and no clone one base away is much larger. The TCR beta CDR3 regions were amplified from the RNA transcripts. For the first round of RT-PCR on the TCR CDR3, the HTBI primer set was used together with the Qiagen OneStep RT-PCR kit. A second multiplex PCR round built the libraries, followed by size selection and purification. Paired-end sequencing of the libraries was performed with 100 bp reads on an Illumina HiSeq2000. Turning to the authors' computational methods: SOAPnuke was used to process the raw data, removing reads that contained adapters or uncalled bases, had a mean Phred below 15, or lacked an exact match to the constant primer or identifier. High-quality paired reads were merged using COPE v1.2.5, and each unique nucleotide sequence was defined as a clonotype. MiTCR v1.1 was used to align clonotypes to the IMGT TRBV, TRBD and TRBJ reference segments. Only V-J combinations with frequency above 0.0001, covering about 99% of repertoires, were analysed. A TCS score was defined as the ratio between F50 (clonal expansion) and ExV (chaos), using BLOSUM62-based TCRdist between CDR3 peptides within each V-J. Welch's t-statistics and random forest reduced several hundred V-J features to some 14, which were used in a naive Bayes classifier (R e1071). TCRdb trimmed public reads at Q25 via fastp, called clones via MiXCR and kept in-frame beta chains. Rows are unified per CDR3 protein, each entry keeping the most common DNA and genes. The V and J calls were not made by the authors but by TCRdb's processing. Within this sample are under 300,000 distinct CDR3 sequences, with roughly an eighth of them counted one time only. The ten largest clones take up under 8% of the sample.

From cysteine to phenylalanine, the CDR3 is 19 amino acids long. This entry keeps only the CDR3 DNA: 57 bases, framed from base 1. Based on the germline V gene, the CDR1 and CDR2 sequences are MNHNS and SASEGT. The germline V and J ends show losses of 5 bases and 5 bases respectively, and no gene match explains 13 bases of the junction. This clonotype was obtained from a woman aged 40 to 50 with Graves' hyperthyroidism. Sequenced sample: blood. The rearrangement combines TRBV6-1 with TRBJ2-1, and TRBD2 matches 15 of the central bases. The DNA is as follows: TGTGCCAGCAGTTACGCGGGGTCCGGGACTAGCGGGAGGAACAATGAGCAGTTCTTC. Translated, it reads CASSYAGSGTSGRNNEQFF.